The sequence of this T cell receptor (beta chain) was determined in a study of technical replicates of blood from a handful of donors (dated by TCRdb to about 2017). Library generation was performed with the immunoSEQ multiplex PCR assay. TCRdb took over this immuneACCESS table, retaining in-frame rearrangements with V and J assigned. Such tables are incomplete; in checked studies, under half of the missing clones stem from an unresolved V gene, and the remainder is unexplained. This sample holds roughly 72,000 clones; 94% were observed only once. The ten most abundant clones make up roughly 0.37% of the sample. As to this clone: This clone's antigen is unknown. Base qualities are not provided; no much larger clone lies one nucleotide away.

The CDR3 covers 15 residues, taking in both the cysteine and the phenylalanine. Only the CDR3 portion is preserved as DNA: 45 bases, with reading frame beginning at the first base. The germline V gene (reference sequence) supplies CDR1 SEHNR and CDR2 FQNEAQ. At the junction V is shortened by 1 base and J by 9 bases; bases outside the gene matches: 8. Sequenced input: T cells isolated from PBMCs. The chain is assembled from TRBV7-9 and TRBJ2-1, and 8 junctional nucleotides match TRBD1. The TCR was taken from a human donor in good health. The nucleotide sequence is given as TGTGCCAGCAGCTTAGAGCAGGGGGCCGAAGCTGAGCAGTTCTTC. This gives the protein CASSLEQGAEAEQFF.